This TCR beta chain emerged from a study of T cells in Graves' hyperthyroidism and ophthalmopathy (dated by TCRdb to 2018 to 2020). For context, the study as a whole: Peripheral blood samples were taken at initial diagnosis, before any treatment was given. To identify TCR V-J signatures that set the groups apart, the researchers used a discovery cohort of more than 95 patients, made up of under 50 with Graves' ophthalmopathy and some 58 with stable Graves' hyperthyroidism. Whether ophthalmopathy could be predicted prospectively was tested in an independent validation cohort made up of roughly 19 hyperthyroidism patients plus 17 patients who later progressed to ophthalmopathy. The 95 to 100 discovery patients were randomly divided into training and test sets at a 7:3 ratio. Thyroid tissue and blood T-cell repertoires from about six Graves' hyperthyroidism patients were also compared in the study. Once sampling was done, hyperthyroidism patients were given methimazole at a starting dose of 30 mg daily, whereas ophthalmopathy patients were given high-dose intravenous methylprednisolone. TCR Vbeta CDR3 sequencing of some 140 peripheral blood samples (approximately 44 ophthalmopathy, under 80 hyperthyroidism and approximately 17 progressor patients) is reported in the paper. Points the paper makes about the study in general: Most expanded thyroid clonotypes (frequency above 0.001) were also detected in blood, a finding suggesting that blood repertoires may reflect thyroid immune responses. In validation, the model predicted progression to ophthalmopathy with roughly 70% sensitivity and 72% to 75% specificity, a median of about six months before onset. No statistical method was used to fix the sample size in advance, and group allocation was not hidden from the investigators. A 13 V-J signature model separated ophthalmopathy from stable hyperthyroidism, with roughly 88% sensitivity and about 81% specificity in cross-validation and 80%/75% in testing.

For CDR1 and CDR2, the germline V gene lists SGHRS and YFSETQ. V is trimmed back by 2 bases and J by 7 bases, and the junction contains 4 bases that no gene match accounts for. Including cysteine and phenylalanine, the CDR3 has 15 amino acids. Only the CDR3 DNA stays, 45 bases, in frame from base 1. The TCR beta CDR3 regions were amplified from the RNA transcripts. The first round of RT-PCR for the TCR CDR3 was performed with the HTBI primer set and the Qiagen OneStep RT-PCR kit. Libraries were constructed in a second round of multiplex PCR, after which size selection and purification were performed. The libraries were sequenced on an Illumina HiSeq2000 using paired-end 100 bp reads. As for the authors' bioinformatics: Raw data were processed with SOAPnuke, discarding reads with adapters, uncalled bases, mean Phred below 15, or no exact constant-primer or identifier match. High-quality paired reads were merged with COPE v1.2.5, and unique nucleotide sequences were defined as clonotypes. MiTCR v1.1 was used to align clonotypes to the IMGT TRBV, TRBD and TRBJ reference segments. The analysis included only V-J combinations with a frequency above 0.0001, which together covered more than 99% of the repertoires. A TCS score was defined as the ratio between F50 (clonal expansion) and ExV (chaos), using BLOSUM62-based TCRdist between CDR3 peptides within each V-J. Welch's t-statistics and random forest reduced just over 500 V-J features to 10 to 15, which were used in a naive Bayes classifier (R e1071). TCRdb passed the public sequencing reads through fastp at Q25 and MiXCR, retaining productive beta sequences. For every CDR3 protein sequence, its rows merge into one entry that carries the most common genes and DNA. TCRdb's processing, not the authors', yielded these V and J calls. The sample yields 270,000 or so distinct CDR3 sequences; 25% to 30% were counted once. The ten largest clones take up around 30% of the sample.

The hyperthyroidism patients were between 18 and 65 years old and newly diagnosed, with a disease duration of less than 2 months. The study excluded patients with uncontrolled infections, other autoimmune diseases, pregnancy or lactation. Clinical symptoms, serum thyroxine and TRAb, thyroid ultrasound, and orbital computed tomography formed the basis for the diagnoses. Blood from progressor patients was drawn when they were first diagnosed with hyperthyroidism, before any ophthalmopathy symptoms appeared. Ficoll-Paque density gradient centrifugation was used to isolate PBMCs from 8.5 to 10 ml of fresh peripheral blood. Progressor patients were first diagnosed with Graves' hyperthyroidism and then developed ophthalmopathy during follow-up. Total RNA was extracted with Trizol reagent, and quality was checked on an Agilent 2100 Bioanalyzer. This clonotype was seen many times. It lacks a known antigen. No clone much larger than this one lies a single base away; base qualities are absent.

The rearrangement combines TRBV5-1 with TRBJ1-5, with 12 central nucleotides matching TRBD1. The specimen was blood. The sequence came from a man aged 40-55 years with Graves' hyperthyroidism that later progressed to Graves' ophthalmopathy. The CDR3 reads CASSLSGTGGQPQHF. The base sequence is TGCGCCAGCAGCTTAAGTGGGACAGGGGGCCAGCCCCAGCATTTT.